The rows below give T cell receptor beta chains drawn from one sample of a study of blood T cell repertoires in COVID-19. The protocol was immunoSEQ multiplex PCR, while the TCRdb copy is restricted to in-frame clones and leaves out a portion. The repertoire holds some 75,000 clones, with roughly 84% as singletons. Sequencing was done on a sample of peripheral blood. The receptors were gathered from a man aged 65-85 years with active or convalescent COVID-19. CDR3s include the opening cysteine and the closing phenylalanine or tryptophan. The order of the fields is clone size, CDR3 length, J gene, D gene, V gene, CDR3 protein, CDR3 DNA. A D gene is named only where the DNA matches it firmly. Rows may omit the clone size; those that give it use once, few, many or a size class.

NA 14 TRBJ1-1 NA TRBV5-1 CASSEGTLNTEAFF TGCGCCAGCTCGGAGGGGACGTTGAACACTGAAGCTTTCTTT
NA 14 TRBJ1-5 TRBD1 TRBV27 CASSPGTGHLPQHF TGTGCCAGCAGTCCCGGGACAGGTCATTTGCCCCAGCATTTT
NA 15 TRBJ1-1 NA TRBV18 CASSPTGDVDTEAFF TGTGCCAGCTCACCGACGGGGGATGTGGACACTGAAGCTTTCTTT
NA 14 TRBJ2-2 TRBD1 TRBV6-5 CASVDRPNTGELFF TGTGCCAGCGTGGACAGGCCGAACACCGGGGAGCTGTTTTTT
NA 15 TRBJ2-1 TRBD2 TRBV27 CASSRPLAGGYEQFF TGTGCCAGCAGCCGACCCCTAGCGGGGGGGTATGAGCAGTTCTTC
few 14 TRBJ1-2 NA TRBV3-1/TRBV3-2 CASSQRGRLYGYTF TGTGCCAGCAGCCAAAGGGGTAGGCTCTATGGCTACACCTTC
NA 15 TRBJ2-2 TRBD1 TRBV18 CASSRATGGAGELFF TGTGCCAGCTCACGGGCGACAGGGGGCGCCGGGGAGCTGTTTTTT
NA 20 TRBJ2-5 TRBD2 TRBV27 CASSLWPVGTSGGHQETQYF TGTGCCAGCAGTTTGTGGCCTGTGGGGACTAGCGGGGGGCACCAAGAGACCCAGTACTTC
NA 17 TRBJ2-2 NA TRBV5-5 CASSRTLGLANTGELFF TGTGCCAGCAGCAGAACGCTTGGACTGGCGAACACCGGGGAGCTGTTTTTT
NA 14 TRBJ1-1 NA TRBV11-2 CASSLRPGGSGAFF TGTGCCAGCAGCTTACGCCCGGGGGGCTCGGGAGCTTTTTTT
NA 15 TRBJ2-1 TRBD2 TRBV24-1 CATSEGLAGVAEQFF TGTGCCACCAGTGAAGGACTAGCGGGAGTCGCTGAGCAGTTCTTC
NA 14 TRBJ1-3 NA TRBV7-2 CASSFAQHGNTIYF TGTGCCAGCAGCTTCGCACAGCATGGAAACACCATATATTTT
NA 12 TRBJ1-4 NA TRBV27 CASSLGYGKLFF TGTGCCAGCAGTTTAGGGTACGGGAAACTGTTTTTT
NA 15 TRBJ2-3 NA TRBV7-8 CASSRGGQAADTQYF TGTGCCAGCAGCAGGGGGGGACAGGCAGCAGATACGCAGTATTTT
NA 15 TRBJ1-2 TRBD1 TRBV7-9 CASSYTGGSNYGYTF TGTGCCAGCAGCTATACAGGGGGCTCTAACTATGGCTACACCTTC
NA 16 TRBJ1-5 NA TRBV28 CASSLLGGMSNQPQHF TGTGCCAGCAGTTTATTAGGGGGAATGAGCAATCAGCCCCAGCATTTT
NA 15 TRBJ2-5 TRBD2 TRBV18 CASSPGSSGSETQYF TGTGCCAGCTCACCAGGTAGTAGCGGGTCAGAGACCCAGTACTTC
NA 13 TRBJ2-1 TRBD2 TRBV11-3 CASSWGGAHEQFF TGTGCCAGCAGCTGGGGGGGAGCACATGAGCAGTTCTTC
NA 16 TRBJ1-5 TRBD1 TRBV30 CAWTPPGQGAAQPQHF TGTGCCTGGACCCCCCCCGGGCAGGGGGCCGCTCAGCCCCAGCATTTT
few 13 TRBJ1-1 NA TRBV2 CASRQELNTEAFF TGTGCCAGCCGACAGGAATTGAACACTGAAGCTTTCTTT
NA 16 TRBJ2-7 TRBD1 TRBV6-7 CASSYPGQGETYEQYF TGTGCCAGCAGTTACCCCGGACAGGGGGAGACCTACGAGCAGTACTTC
few 13 TRBJ1-5 NA TRBV30 CAWSGQNNQPQHF TGTGCCTGGAGCGGACAGAACAATCAGCCCCAGCATTTT
NA 15 TRBJ2-3 NA TRBV20-1 CSASDVSPSTDTQYF TGCAGTGCTAGTGACGTGTCCCCTAGCACAGATACGCAGTATTTT
NA 15 TRBJ2-6 NA TRBV15 CATSRGSSGANVLTF TGTGCCACCAGCAGAGGGAGCTCTGGGGCCAACGTCCTGACTTTC
NA 15 TRBJ1-2 NA TRBV6-1 CASSEGGRATYGYTF TGTGCCAGCAGTGAAGGGGGCAGGGCAACTTATGGCTACACCTTC
once 16 TRBJ1-3 NA TRBV25-1 CASSGPLQGYGNTIYF TGTGCCAGCAGTGGTCCCCTACAGGGTTACGGCAACACCATATATTTT
NA 13 TRBJ2-7 NA TRBV15 CATSSLGRNEQYF TGTGCCACCAGCAGCCTGGGCCGCAACGAGCAGTACTTC
NA 14 TRBJ1-6 NA TRBV28 CASSRAGRVSPLHF TGTGCCAGCAGTAGGGCAGGGCGAGTCTCACCCCTCCACTTT
NA 15 TRBJ2-1 NA TRBV29-1 CSVEDPLEKLNEQFF TGCAGCGTTGAAGACCCCCTTGAGAAACTCAATGAGCAGTTCTTC
NA 13 TRBJ2-5 TRBD2 TRBV12-3/TRBV12-4 CASSLPGGVTQYF TGTGCCAGCAGTTTACCCGGGGGGGTGACCCAGTACTTC
NA 14 TRBJ2-1 TRBD2 TRBV18 CASSPRRGEGEQFF TGTGCCAGCTCACCACGGCGGGGGGAGGGTGAGCAGTTCTTC
NA 15 TRBJ2-1 TRBD2 TRBV24-1 CATSAGTSGYNEQFF TGTGCCACCAGTGCCGGGACTAGCGGATACAATGAGCAGTTCTTC
NA 16 TRBJ1-5 NA TRBV5-6 CASSYLSGNSNQPQHF TGTGCCAGCAGCTACCTATCAGGGAATAGCAATCAGCCCCAGCATTTT
NA 13 TRBJ1-5 NA TRBV30 CAWSRRPSEPQHF TGTGCCTGGAGTAGGCGGCCGAGTGAGCCCCAGCATTTT
NA 17 TRBJ1-6 TRBD1 TRBV5-1 CASSLEGGAGYDSPLHF TGCGCCAGCAGCTTGGAAGGGGGCGCCGGGTATGATTCACCCCTCCACTTT
NA 14 TRBJ2-3 TRBD2 TRBV24-1 CARTGTSGRVTQYF TGTGCCCGCACGGGGACTAGCGGGAGGGTGACGCAGTATTTT
NA 13 TRBJ2-2 NA TRBV29-1 CSVGHGITGELFF TGCAGCGTTGGACATGGAATCACCGGGGAGCTGTTTTTT
once 13 TRBJ2-5 TRBD1 TRBV29-1 CSVGTGPQETQYF TGCAGCGTTGGGACAGGCCCACAAGAGACCCAGTACTTC
NA 14 TRBJ1-2 NA TRBV9 CASSVEPGNYGYTF TGTGCCAGCAGCGTAGAACCAGGCAACTATGGCTACACCTTC
NA 13 TRBJ1-3 TRBD1 TRBV28 CASDRDSGNTIYF TGTGCCAGCGACAGGGACTCTGGAAACACCATATATTTT
NA 18 TRBJ2-3 TRBD2 TRBV7-9 CASSTGTSGRVDTDTQYF TGTGCCAGCAGCACCGGGACTAGCGGGAGGGTAGACACAGATACGCAGTATTTT
NA 14 TRBJ1-5 NA TRBV6-6 CASSYVQFNQPQHF TGTGCCAGCAGTTACGTACAGTTCAATCAGCCCCAGCATTTT
NA 15 TRBJ1-2 TRBD1 TRBV6-4 CASSVSRGTPWGYTF TGTGCCAGCAGTGTCTCCAGGGGGACCCCTTGGGGCTACACCTTC
NA 17 TRBJ2-1 TRBD2 TRBV9 CASSVEVGLAGGNEQFF TGTGCCAGCAGCGTAGAGGTAGGACTAGCGGGAGGCAATGAGCAGTTCTTC
NA 14 TRBJ2-7 NA TRBV5-1 CASSLGLVGDEQYF TGCGCCAGCAGCTTGGGCCTAGTAGGCGACGAGCAGTACTTC
NA 14 TRBJ2-3 NA TRBV6-5 CASRSLSSTDTQYF TGTGCCAGCAGGAGTTTATCTAGCACAGATACGCAGTATTTT
NA 16 TRBJ1-1 TRBD1 TRBV5-4 CASSQGTGGKNTEAFF TGTGCCAGCAGCCAAGGGACAGGGGGCAAGAACACTGAAGCTTTCTTT
NA 11 TRBJ2-7 NA TRBV11-2 CASSASYEQYF TGTGCCAGCAGCGCGAGCTACGAGCAGTACTTC
NA 21 TRBJ1-4 TRBD1 TRBV4-2 CASSQGRVGDRRTSTNEKLFF TGTGCCAGCAGCCAAGGAAGAGTGGGGGACAGGAGGACCTCAACTAATGAAAAACTGTTTTTT
NA 14 TRBJ2-3 TRBD1 TRBV5-4 CASSLKQGLDTQYF TGTGCCAGCAGCTTGAAACAGGGGTTAGATACGCAGTATTTT
NA 17 TRBJ1-1 NA TRBV7-2 CASSSRGYTGVNTEAFF TGTGCCAGCAGCTCGAGAGGATATACAGGAGTGAACACTGAAGCTTTCTTT
NA 14 TRBJ1-4 NA TRBV28 CASSEDSSNEKLFF TGTGCCAGCAGTGAGGACAGTTCAAATGAAAAACTGTTTTTT